This entry concerns a single TCR beta chain. The germline gives CDR1 MDHEN, CDR2 SYDVKM. Trimming removed 6 bases at V and 1 base at J, with 17 bases between. This CDR3 has 16 residues. In the source study's methods: How many nucleated cells were present was estimated from reference gene primer amplification. Here immunoSEQ multiplex PCR was the method, and the copy in TCRdb shows in-frame clones only, minus some. From that table come the V and J calls and clone size; the DNA was used to work out D and trimming. This table has some 140,000 clones, less than 95% appearing once. This entry is derived from a study of blood T cell repertoires in COVID-19. Turning to the study itself: Sites in the United States, Italy and Spain provided acute and convalescent COVID-19 samples. The analysed material was cDNA or gDNA that came from T cells, B-cell-depleted T cells, or PBMCs.

This rearrangement joins TRBV28 to TRBJ2-3, with D possibly being TRBD1 (6 bases). The receptor comes from a man over 45 with acute or convalescent COVID-19. Sequences were obtained from peripheral blood. The CDR3 DNA reads TGTGCCAGCAGGGAAATCCCGGCAGGGGGCACAGATACGCAGTATTTT. This gives the protein CASREIPAGGTDTQYF.